This TCR beta chain was recorded in a study of T cell responses to AZD1222 COVID-19 vaccine. Looking at the study overall: Timing groups of about 4 and about 12 weeks for second doses were pooled. Study observations and caveats: At baseline, just 5 or 6 AZD1222 recipients tested seropositive. Repertoires in all cases were sampled only once the peak T cell response had passed.

A note on this clone: Its antigen is unknown.

Data came from immunoSEQ multiplex PCR; TCRdb stores just in-frame clones and leaves some out. The sample gives 64,000 or so clones, around 83% of which show up once; roughly 7.3% is in the top ten. This CDR3 comprises 13 residues. V lost 1 base, J lost 10 bases, and 11 bases lay in between. Germline values: CDR1 LNHNV, CDR2 YYDKDF (reference sequence). This TCR derives from an adult in good health. This material consisted of peripheral blood, taken on day 0 of AZD1222 vaccination. The chain links TRBV15 to TRBJ2-1; no definite D call. The CDR3 loop is CATSRGQQFEQFF. For the CDR3, the DNA is TGTGCCACCAGCAGAGGGCAGCAGTTCGAGCAGTTCTTC.